This T cell receptor (beta chain) was found in a study of T cell changes during pregnancy in multiple sclerosis (dated by TCRdb to the late 2010s). For the wider study: The study looked at changes in the T cell repertoire across pregnancy in women with multiple sclerosis.

Concerning this clone itself: The clone's antigen remains unknown. Base qualities were left out, and no much larger clone turns up one base away.

The germline V gene sets CDR1 to SNHLY and CDR2 to FYNNEI. Spanning cysteine to phenylalanine, the CDR3 consists of 12 amino acids. Here the CDR3 DNA is all that survives: 36 bases in frame from base 1. At the junction V is shortened by 4 bases and J by 2 bases, with 4 bases in between. The library was prepared using the immunoSEQ multiplex PCR assay. Here the immuneACCESS table is served through TCRdb, limited to in-frame sequences with V and J called. Missing clones are a known gap in these copies; in checked studies unresolved V genes cover under half, and the rest lacks a known reason. In all, the sample holds 68,000 or so clones, and more than 80% of those were seen once. The top ten clones comprise 0.65% to 0.9% of the sample.

This receptor was identified in a female donor with multiple sclerosis, enrolled in a pregnancy study. Rearrangement joined TRBV2 to TRBJ2-3; there is no confident call for the D gene. This specimen consisted of peripheral blood, obtained in the second trimester of pregnancy. CDR3 reads: CASSVYTDTQYF. The bases read TGTGCCAGCAGTGTCTACACAGATACGCAGTATTTT.